Presented here are 12 T cell receptor beta chains from one specimen sequenced in a study of blood T cell repertoires in COVID-19. The protocol was immunoSEQ multiplex PCR, while the TCRdb copy is restricted to in-frame clones and leaves out a portion. The sample holds roughly 180,000 clones, about 80% seen once. The sample taken for sequencing was PBMCs or T cells enriched from blood (not recorded which). Receptors were obtained from a man in his sixties who had been exposed to COVID-19.

The rearrangement joins TRBV15 to TRBJ2-7, with 7 bases that match TRBD2. CDR1 LNHNV and CDR2 YYDKDF come from the germline V gene (reference sequence). Losses at the gene ends were 3 bases for V and 12 bases for J; bases not matched to a gene: 11. CDR3 length: 13 amino acids. CDR3 protein: CATSRGGLAESYF. The CDR3 DNA reads TGTGCCACCAGCAGGGGCGGGCTAGCGGAGTCGTACTTC.

V is TRBV3-1 (or the pseudogene TRBV3-2) and J is TRBJ1-5; D gene uncertain. V gave up 0 bases and J gave up 0 bases, with 15 bases separating them. The germline V gene has CDR1 LGHDT and CDR2 YNNKEL (reference sequence). The CDR3 spans 18 residues. The DNA for the CDR3 is TGTGCCAGCAGCCAAGATATTGTGGAGAATTATAGCAATCAGCCCCAGCATTTT. Encoded protein: CASSQDIVENYSNQPQHF.

V usage is TRBV7-2 and J usage is TRBJ2-7; D is perhaps TRBD1 (6 bases). Germline CDR1 and CDR2: SGHTA and FQGNSA. V was cut by 2 bases and J by 1 base, with 15 bases left in between. CDR3 length: 16 residues. The CDR3 protein is CASSLNPQGTSYEQYF. CDR3 coding DNA: TGTGCCAGCAGCTTAAATCCACAGGGCACTTCCTACGAGCAGTACTTC.

The chain joins TRBV7-8 to TRBJ2-7; weak D call: TRBD2 (6 bases). The ends were cut back, 5 bases at V and 7 bases at J, with 21 bases in the middle. Germline lookup yields CDR1 SGHVS and CDR2 FQNEAQ. The CDR3 loop spans 15 amino acids. CDR3 in amino acids: CASSPDGRAAGEQYF. CDR3 bases: TGTGCCAGCAGCCCAGACGGGAGAGCTGCAGGGGAGCAGTACTTC.

The gene calls are TRBV27 and TRBJ1-6; tentatively, D is TRBD1 (6 bases). V lost 0 bases and J lost 9, with 15 bases in between. Germline CDR1 reads MNHEY; CDR2 reads SMNVEV (reference sequence). This CDR3 contains 16 residues. CDR3 loop: CASSLSGYRDTSPLHF. As DNA, the CDR3 is TGTGCCAGCAGTTTATCGGGCTACAGGGACACTTCACCCCTCCACTTT.

This chain uses TRBV7-2 with TRBJ2-1, with 10 bases matching TRBD2. The CDR3 extends over 15 amino acids. Looked up from germline, CDR1 is SGHTA and CDR2 is FQGNSA. After removal of 2 bases from V and 5 bases from J, the junction contained 3 bases not matched to a gene. CDR3 in DNA: TGTGCCAGCAGCTTAAGCGGGAGGGCTAACAATGAGCAGTTCTTC. This codes for CASSLSGRANNEQFF.

J is TRBJ1-2 and V is TRBV19, with 8 bases identical to TRBD1. The germline gives CDR1 LNHDA, CDR2 SQIVND (reference sequence). This CDR3 contains 16 residues. Trimming cost V 5 bases and J 6 bases; bases outside gene matches: 14. The chain's CDR3 is CASSWTGRPDDNGYTF. CDR3 sequence (DNA): TGTGCCAGTAGTTGGACAGGGAGACCCGACGATAATGGCTACACCTTC. Variable domain in full (rest from reference TRBV19 and TRBJ1-2): DGGITQSPKYLFRKEGQNVTLSCEQNLNHDAMYWYRQDPGQGLRLIYYSQIVNDFQKGDIAEGYSVSREKKESFPLTVTSAQKNPTAFYLCASSWTGRPDDNGYTFGSGTRLTVV.

The rearrangement links TRBV24-1 to TRBJ2-3; D is perhaps TRBD1 (6 bases). V was pared by 4 bases and J by 5 bases, with 18 bases between. The CDR3 is 16 amino acids. Germline-derived CDR1 and CDR2 are KGHDR and SFDVKD. Here the CDR3 reads CATSDPGVNRIDTQYF. For the CDR3, the DNA is TGTGCCACCAGTGACCCAGGGGTGAACAGGATAGATACGCAGTATTTT.

The chain uses TRBV2 and TRBJ2-1, with TRBD2 matching over 11 bases. Germline trimming cut 3 bases from V and 7 bases from J; bases unmatched to any gene: 5. The CDR3 extends over 15 amino acids. CDR1 is SNHLY and CDR2 is FYNNEI in the germline V gene. This CDR3 reads CASSDLASGRNEQFF. The CDR3 nucleotides are TGTGCCAGCAGTGACTTGGCTAGCGGGAGGAATGAGCAGTTCTTC.

The chain has TRBV5-1 and TRBJ2-2, with TRBD1 matching over 10 bases. In germline, CDR1 is SGHRS, CDR2 YFSETQ. J lost 5 bases, V lost 7 bases, and 8 bases had no gene match. CDR3 length equals 15 residues. The CDR3 is CASVGTGASTGELFF. For the CDR3, the DNA is TGCGCCAGCGTCGGGACAGGGGCCTCTACCGGGGAGCTGTTTTTT.

The V and J genes are TRBV29-1 and TRBJ2-1, with D possibly being TRBD2 (6 bases). Germline V gene data show CDR1 as SQVTM and CDR2 as ANQGSEA. The CDR3 covers 14 residues. DNA for the CDR3: TGCAGACAAGCCCGGGAGAAGCGGCGGTATGAGCAGTTCTTC. It encodes CRQAREKRRYEQFF.

The chain recombines TRBV3-1 (or the pseudogene TRBV3-2) with TRBJ2-4; TRBD2 aligns across 11 bases. Germline lookup yields CDR1 LGHDT and CDR2 YNNKEL (reference sequence). J was trimmed by 2 bases and V by 5 bases; bases with no gene match: 5. The CDR3 covers 16 residues. The CDR3, as DNA: TGTGCCAGCAGCTTACTAGCGGGAGTATCCAAAAACATTCAGTACTTC. Its translation: CASSLLAGVSKNIQYF.